Below are 32 T cell receptor beta chains sequenced from a single sample in a study of cytomegalovirus exposure and HLA in healthy donors. The primer mix had 60 Vbeta and 13 Jbeta primers. Method: immunoSEQ multiplex PCR; TCRdb's copy keeps in-frame clones and lacks some. The data contain 120,000 or so clones, 82% of them singletons. Material for sequencing was PBMCs. The receptors were sampled from a woman younger than 30 in good health and CMV-seronegative.

This chain connects TRBV29-1 to TRBJ2-7, with 9 positions matching TRBD1. Trimming removed 7 bases from V and 4 bases from J; junction bases left unmatched: 8. The CDR3 covers 13 residues. Germline assignment: CDR1 SQVTM and CDR2 ANQGSEA. CDR3 in DNA: TGCAGCGCGTTACAGGGGGCTGGGTACGAGCAGTACTTC. Protein product: CSALQGAGYEQYF.

The chain has TRBV6-1 and TRBJ1-3; D call uncertain. Germline lookup yields CDR1 MNHNS and CDR2 SASEGT. V was clipped by 6 bases and J by 4 bases, with 16 bases between them. The CDR3 sequence is 15 residues long. CDR3 region: CASSSVPGVGNTIYF. CDR3 nucleotides: TGTGCCAGCAGCTCCGTCCCGGGTGTCGGAAACACCATATATTTT.

This rearrangement joins TRBV29-1 to TRBJ2-1; no clear D gene. The CDR3 contains 13 residues. The germline gives CDR1 SQVTM, CDR2 ANQGSEA. Trimming took 4 bases from V and 9 from J, leaving 16 bases between them. In nucleotides, the CDR3 is TGCAGCGTTGCCGGCCTGGAGCCGGGTGAGCAGTTCTTC. It encodes CSVAGLEPGEQFF.

The chain carries TRBV5-1 and TRBJ2-3; possibly TRBD2 for D (6 bases). The germline V gene encodes CDR1 SGHRS and CDR2 YFSETQ. V lost 2 bases to trimming and J lost 5 bases, with 12 bases between them. The CDR3 runs 14 residues. CDR3 bases: TGCGCCAGCAGCTTCGGGACTCGGGAAGATACGCAGTATTTT. Amino acids: CASSFGTREDTQYF.

The rearrangement links TRBV6-1 to TRBJ1-1, with a weak D call TRBD1 (5 bases). Germline-derived CDR1 and CDR2 are MNHNS and SASEGT. V shed 3 bases and J shed 4 bases, with 12 bases lying between them. The CDR3 consists of 14 residues. The CDR3 DNA reads TGTGCCAGCAGTGACGACAGAAGCTCCACTGAAGCTTTCTTT. It specifies CASSDDRSSTEAFF.

The chain recombines TRBV29-1 with TRBJ2-7; 8 nucleotides agree with TRBD2. This CDR3 spans 14 amino acids. The V gene end was trimmed by 5 bases and the J gene end by 3 bases; junction bases not matched to a gene: 9. Germline V gene sequence: CDR1 SQVTM, CDR2 ANQGSEA. CDR3 sequence reads: CSVRGGAEIYEQYF. CDR3 DNA sequence: TGCAGCGTTCGGGGGGGGGCGGAAATCTACGAGCAGTACTTC.

The chain uses TRBV9 and TRBJ1-6; D unresolved. The V end lost 4 bases, the J end lost 7 bases, and 15 bases lay between the germline ends. Germline V gene data show CDR1 as SGDLS and CDR2 as YYNGEE. The CDR3 sequence is 15 residues long. CDR3 region: CASSTTEVVNSPLHF. The CDR3 nucleotides read TGTGCCAGCAGCACGACTGAGGTCGTCAATTCACCCCTCCACTTT.

This chain joins TRBV15 and TRBJ1-1, with TRBD1 identical over 9 bases. Germline loops: CDR1 LNHNV, CDR2 YYDKDF (reference sequence). The trim removed 2 bases at V and 2 bases at J, leaving 3 bases unmatched. The CDR3 totals 15 residues. CDR3: CATSRWGQGNTEAFF. DNA for the CDR3: TGTGCCACCAGCAGATGGGGACAGGGAAACACTGAAGCTTTCTTT.

The CDR3 region has the DNA TGTGCCAGCGGAATTCTGAGGAATGAAAAACTGTTTTTT. Amino acid sequence: CASGILRNEKLFF. This rearrangement joins TRBV2 to TRBJ1-4; D unresolved. V lost 8 bases and J 5 bases, leaving 12 bases between the germline ends. The CDR3 runs 13 residues. The germline V gene encodes CDR1 SNHLY and CDR2 FYNNEI.

This clone showed up just a few times. V and J are TRBV30 and TRBJ1-1; perhaps TRBD1 as D (5 bases). This CDR3 contains 14 residues. Deletions cut 0 bases from V and 0 bases from J, with 8 bases between. Germline V CDR1 and CDR2: GTSNPN, SVGIG (reference sequence). CDR3: CAWSVARVNTEAFF. CDR3 DNA: TGTGCCTGGAGTGTAGCCAGGGTGAACACTGAAGCTTTCTTT.

V and J are TRBV6-5 and TRBJ2-5; 8 bases fit TRBD1. V was pared by 4 bases and J by 2 bases, with 9 bases of the junction left unmatched. The CDR3 spans 16 residues. Germline lookup yields CDR1 MNHEY and CDR2 SVGAGI. The CDR3 is CASSFWGTGRQETQYF. In nucleotides, the CDR3 is TGTGCCAGCAGTTTCTGGGGGACAGGAAGACAAGAGACCCAGTACTTC.

The chain employs TRBV12-2 and TRBJ1-1; TRBD1, the table's D call, lacks a check against the DNA. TRBV12-2 is a pseudogene locus. This CDR3 has 12 residues. The CDR3 DNA reads TGTGCAAGTCTCATTACAGGGATTCGAGCTTTCTTT. Amino acids: CASLITGIRAFF.

Here the CDR3 reads CASSLFGRGRRTEAFF. CDR3 DNA sequence: TGTGCCAGCAGCTTATTCGGCAGGGGTCGAAGGACTGAAGCTTTCTTT. The genes are TRBV7-9 and TRBJ1-1; tentatively, D is TRBD1 (6 bases). V was clipped by 2 bases and J by 5 bases, with 18 bases between them. Germline V gene data show CDR1 as SEHNR and CDR2 as FQNEAQ (reference sequence). The CDR3 runs 16 residues.

The gene calls are TRBV4-1 and TRBJ1-1, with 8 bases that match TRBD1. Germline V lookup: CDR1 MGHRA, CDR2 YSYEKL. This CDR3 region has 15 residues. V shed 2 bases, J shed 5 bases, and the junction held 7 bases outside the gene matches. The chain's CDR3 is CASSQPGGAGTEAFF. DNA of the CDR3: TGCGCCAGCAGCCAACCAGGGGGCGCAGGTACTGAAGCTTTCTTT.

The genes are TRBV27 and TRBJ2-2; no clear D gene. The length of the CDR3 is 12 residues. The germline V and J ends were trimmed by 3 bases and 13 bases, with 12 bases remaining between them. The V gene's germline CDR1 is MNHEY and CDR2 SMNVEV (reference sequence). The CDR3 is CASSFMNSGLFF. The CDR3 DNA follows: TGTGCCAGCAGTTTCATGAACAGTGGGCTGTTTTTT.

This clone was seen a few times. This chain links TRBV18 with TRBJ2-5; 7 nucleotides match TRBD1. CDR1 KGHSH and CDR2 LQKENI come from the germline V gene. CDR3 length: 14 amino acids. Trimming at V came to 2 bases and at J to 5 bases, leaving 5 bases not matched to a gene. CDR3 sequence reads: CASSPIKGAETQYF. For the CDR3, the DNA is TGTGCCAGCTCACCAATAAAGGGGGCCGAGACCCAGTACTTC.

The rearrangement links TRBV4-2 to TRBJ1-2, with TRBD1 identical over 11 bases. Germline V gene data show CDR1 as LGHNA and CDR2 as YNFKEQ. The CDR3 runs 16 residues. Trimming cost V 0 bases and J 4 bases; bases outside gene matches: 4. CDR3 amino acids: CASSQDGGQGGYGYTF. For the CDR3, the DNA is TGTGCCAGCAGCCAAGACGGGGGACAGGGGGGCTATGGCTACACCTTC.

On this clone itself: At one of its ends the junction is not consistent with the germline gene, which may arise from a read error. The chain uses TRBV7-2 and TRBJ2-2; weak D call: TRBD2 (5 bases). Germline V lookup: CDR1 SGHTA, CDR2 FQGNSA. This CDR3 spans 17 amino acids. The CDR3 sequence is CASSLGSEGRRTGQLFF. CDR3 nucleotides: TGTGCCAGCAGCTTAGGTAGTGAGGGAAGGCGCACCGGGCAGCTGTTTTTT.

The V call is TRBV6-6, the J call TRBJ1-1, with 10 bases aligning to TRBD1. The V gene's germline CDR1 is MNHNY and CDR2 SVGAGI (reference sequence). The CDR3 length is 13 residues. Trimming at V came to 7 bases and at J to 3 bases, leaving 2 bases not matched to a gene. The CDR3 loop is CASTGTGDTEAFF. For the CDR3, the DNA is TGTGCCAGCACAGGGACAGGGGACACTGAAGCTTTCTTT.

V is TRBV15 and J is TRBJ2-1; 7 nucleotides match TRBD2. Trimming removed 5 bases from V and 7 bases from J; junction bases left unmatched: 8. The CDR3 has 14 residues. The germline V gene encodes CDR1 LNHNV and CDR2 YYDKDF (reference sequence). The CDR3 region has the DNA TGTGCCACCAGCGAAACGGGGGGAGTAAATGAGCAGTTCTTC. It yields the protein CATSETGGVNEQFF.

This chain's CDR3 is CASSFSGGAAYEQYF. The CDR3 region has the DNA TGTGCCAGCAGTTTTAGCGGGGGGGCCGCCTACGAGCAGTACTTC. The chain links TRBV27 to TRBJ2-7; TRBD2 matches at 11 bases. The trim removed 3 bases at V and 2 bases at J, leaving 3 bases unmatched. The length of the CDR3 is 15 residues. CDR1 is MNHEY, CDR2 SMNVEV, per germline (reference sequence).

The chain couples TRBV6-1 to TRBJ2-3, with 10 bases lining up with TRBD1. This CDR3 comprises 13 residues. V gave up 4 bases and J gave up 6 bases; unmatched junction bases: 1. Germline values: CDR1 MNHNS, CDR2 SASEGT. The CDR3 DNA reads as TGTGCCAGCAGTGTGGACAGGGGGGATACGCAGTATTTT. This codes for CASSVDRGDTQYF.

V usage is TRBV6-1 and J usage is TRBJ2-5; TRBD2 agrees at 8 bases. The last part of the DNA fits TRBJ2-7 better; the J call may be wrong. The CDR3 runs 14 residues. Germline assignment: CDR1 MNHNS and CDR2 SASEGT. In nucleotides, the CDR3 is TGTGCCAGCAGCGCGGGGGGCGCTTTGTACGAGCAGTACTTC. This gives the protein CASSAGGALYEQYF.

The chain combines TRBV11-2 with TRBJ1-2, with D uncertain. V was clipped by 5 bases and J by 8 bases, with 24 bases between them. Germline CDR1 SGHAT, CDR2 FQNNGV. The CDR3 is 16 residues long. The CDR3: CASSKDVGPTSGGYTF. CDR3 DNA: TGTGCCAGCAGCAAAGACGTCGGGCCTACCTCGGGAGGCTACACCTTC.

Only one count was recorded for this clone. This sequence joins TRBV7-9 and TRBJ2-3; 8 bases fit TRBD2. Germline V gives CDR1 SEHNR, CDR2 FQNEAQ (reference sequence). V dropped 2 bases and J dropped 1; count of bases not matched to a gene: 2. The CDR3 covers 15 residues. CDR3 sequence: CASSLPGGGTDTQYF. The CDR3, as DNA: TGTGCCAGCAGCTTACCCGGGGGGGGCACAGATACGCAGTATTTT.

The rearrangement joins TRBV5-4 to TRBJ2-1, with D possibly being TRBD2 (7 bases). The CDR3 is made up of 16 amino acids. The V and J ends lost 0 bases and 7 bases respectively, with 17 bases between them. Germline values: CDR1 SGHNT, CDR2 YYREEE (reference sequence). Written as DNA, the CDR3 is TGTGCCAGCAGCTTGGCCATCGGGGGGCCCGTAAATGAGCAGTTCTTC. Amino acid sequence: CASSLAIGGPVNEQFF.

The J gene is TRBJ2-1, the V gene TRBV10-3; D possibly corresponds to TRBD2 (6 bases). Germline loops: CDR1 ENHRY, CDR2 SYGVKD. Trimming stripped 4 bases from V and 9 bases from J, with 13 bases between. The CDR3 runs 13 residues. CDR3 bases: TGTGCCATCAGTGTTGGGGGAGGCGGTGAGCAGTTCTTC. Residues: CAISVGGGGEQFF.

This chain connects TRBV6-5 to TRBJ2-4; 7 bases are a match to TRBD1. CDR3 length: 13 amino acids. J gave up 7 bases and V 2 bases, and 2 bases lay outside the gene matches. Per the germline V gene, CDR1 is MNHEY and CDR2 is SVGAGI. The CDR3 nucleotides read TGTGCCAGCAGTTACGCACAGGGGAACATTCAGTACTTC. Its translation is CASSYAQGNIQYF.

The V call is TRBV19, the J call TRBJ1-2, with D maybe TRBD1 (6 bases). Germline lookup yields CDR1 LNHDA and CDR2 SQIVND (reference sequence). The CDR3 is made up of 14 amino acids. V lost 4 bases and J 3 bases, leaving 12 bases between the germline ends. The CDR3 loop reads CASSTGEADYGYTF. CDR3 coding DNA: TGTGCCAGTAGTACAGGGGAAGCGGACTATGGCTACACCTTC.

This clone has just one count. The junction differs from germline at one of its ends, possibly a read error. The chain is built from TRBV7-9 and TRBJ2-6; a weak D match, TRBD1 (5 bases). This CDR3 has 15 amino acids. Germline V gene lookup returns CDR1 SEHNR and CDR2 FQNEAQ (reference sequence). CDR3 amino acids: CASSRGGSGANGLTF. The CDR3 region has the DNA TGTGCCAGCAGCCGAGGTGGCTCTGGGGCCAACGGCCTGACTTTC.

This rearrangement joins TRBV4-1 to TRBJ2-2; 10 bases align to TRBD2. Germline values: CDR1 MGHRA, CDR2 YSYEKL. V trimming: 3 bases; J trimming: 7 bases; junction bases outside the gene matches: 8. This CDR3 has 16 amino acids. The CDR3 region is CASSQLAGDDHGELFF. The CDR3 DNA reads as TGCGCCAGCAGCCAGCTAGCGGGAGATGATCACGGGGAGCTGTTTTTT.

The rearrangement uses TRBV10-3 and TRBJ2-5, with a weak D call TRBD2 (6 bases). The germline V gene has CDR1 ENHRY and CDR2 SYGVKD. This CDR3 comprises 14 residues. Trimming stripped 5 bases from V and 5 bases from J, with 15 bases between. CDR3 nucleotides: TGTGCCATCAGTTCCCTCGGGGGATACGAGACCCAGTACTTC. This translates into CAISSLGGYETQYF.